The entry below describes one T cell receptor beta chain. This entry comes from a study of cytomegalovirus exposure and HLA in healthy donors. Primers: 60 Vbeta forward and 13 Jbeta reverse. Only in-frame clones appear in the TCRdb table, and some are missing; sequencing was by immunoSEQ multiplex PCR. The sample yields about 210,000 clones, over 80% seen once. Trimming stripped 4 bases from V and 4 bases from J, with 11 bases between. This CDR3 region has 13 residues. Per germline, CDR1 SGDLS and CDR2 YYNGEE. Sequencing was done on a sample of PBMCs. This chain joins TRBV9 and TRBJ2-5, with a tentative D call TRBD1 (6 bases). The TCR originated in a middle-aged man in good health and CMV-seropositive. CDR3 in DNA: TGTGCCAGCAGCATGACAGGTACAGAGACCCAGTACTTC. This gives the protein CASSMTGTETQYF.